This T cell receptor beta chain is drawn from a study of T cells in Graves' hyperthyroidism and ophthalmopathy. Findings and limits, study-wide: The model anticipated ophthalmopathy a median around six months pre-onset. Through a model of 13 V-J features, ophthalmopathy was separated from stable hyperthyroidism. In blood, most of the thyroid clonotypes expanded above 0.001 were also present.

The germline CDR1 and CDR2 sequences are SNHLY and FYNNEI. The CDR3 sequence is 14 residues long. V was shortened by 8 bases and J by 0 bases, with 8 bases between the two germline ends. Patients were excluded for uncontrolled infection, other autoimmune disease, pregnancy or lactation. Worth noting for this clonotype: The antigen remains undetermined.

Regions amplified from RNA transcripts were the TCR beta CDR3 regions. HTBI primers were employed in a first-round RT-PCR of the TCR CDR3. TCRdb re-analysed the multiplex PCR reads in MiXCR, keeping a single row per CDR3 protein. The sample yields tens of thousands of distinct CDR3 sequences, about 53% seen once. The sequencing sample was made of peripheral blood or thyroid tissue (not recorded which). The rearrangement joins TRBV2 to TRBJ1-6; D uncertain. This receptor was taken from a man between 18 and 35 years old with Graves' hyperthyroidism. For the CDR3, the DNA is TGTGCCAGCGGGGTTAGCTCCTATAATTCACCCCTCCACTTT. Translating gives CASGVSSYNSPLHF.